Following are 12 T cell receptor beta chains from one sample sequenced in a study of tumor and adjacent non-tumor tissue in lung cancer. This sample's RNA came from whole unsorted tissue. TCRbeta libraries were built with three rounds of nested PCR, modified from ARM-PCR. TCRdb passed the multiplex PCR reads through MiXCR, listing each CDR3 protein once. The table includes approximately 68,000 distinct CDR3 sequences, more than 70% detected once. Sequenced: lung tumor tissue. The origin of the receptors is a man in his sixties with non-small cell lung cancer.

A remark on this clonotype: A much larger clone sits a single nucleotide away, making a read error possible. This rearrangement joins TRBV28 to TRBJ2-7, with D perhaps TRBD2 (7 bases). Germline CDR1 reads MDHEN; CDR2 reads SYDVKM. The CDR3 is 15 residues long. The CDR3 loop is CASCLLGGGVNEQYF. The CDR3 bases are TGTGCCAGCTGTTTACTGGGAGGGGGGGTTAACGAGCAGTACTTC.

On this clonotype: Mismatch with germline at one junction end may stem from a read error. J is TRBJ2-4 and V is TRBV29-1; D tentatively fits TRBD1 or TRBD2 (5 bases each). This CDR3 region has 18 residues. CDR1 and CDR2 (germline): SQVTM, ANQGSEA. The CDR3 is CSVETPGPRAETKNNQYF. The DNA of the CDR3 is TGCAGCGTGGAAACACCGGGACCCCGGGCCGAAACAAAAAACAATCAGTACTTC.

Note on this clonotype: An end of the junction does not agree with germline; a read error may underlie this. V and J are TRBV29-1 and TRBJ2-3; weak D call: TRBD2 (6 bases). The CDR3 sequence is 12 residues long. Germline V gene lookup returns CDR1 SQVTM and CDR2 ANQGSEA. CDR3 amino acids: CSFRAGAYTHYF. Here the CDR3 DNA reads TGTAGTTTCCGAGCGGGTGCCTATACGCATTATTTT.

The rearrangement uses TRBV20-1 and TRBJ2-2, with 7 bases that match TRBD2. The CDR3 spans 16 residues. The germline V gene has CDR1 DFQATT and CDR2 SNEGSKA (reference sequence). V shed 6 bases, J shed 5 bases, and the junction held 15 bases outside the gene matches. CDR3 DNA sequence: TGCAGTGCAACTTTAGTGGGAGGGCAGGAGACCGGGGAGCTGTTTTTT. Amino acids: CSATLVGGQETGELFF.

The chain has TRBV20-1 and TRBJ2-1, with D possibly being TRBD2 (5 bases). Germline assignment: CDR1 DFQATT and CDR2 SNEGSKA (reference sequence). The CDR3 covers 15 residues. Trimming removed 3 bases at V and 7 bases at J, with 19 bases between. The chain's CDR3 is CSASHEASSTNEQFF. For the CDR3, the DNA is TGCAGTGCTAGCCACGAGGCTAGCAGCACGAATGAGCAGTTCTTC.

This clonotype has a handful of counts. Compared with germline, one end of the junction differs, possibly owing to a read error. The chain uses TRBV20-1 and TRBJ2-2; 11 nucleotides line up with TRBD2. CDR3 size: 17 residues. The germline gives CDR1 DFQATT, CDR2 SNEGSKA (reference sequence). Here the CDR3 reads CSARDISSGRETGGLFF. In DNA, the CDR3 is TGCAGTGCTAGAGATATTAGTAGCGGGAGGGAGACCGGGGGGCTGTTTTTT.

This sequence joins TRBV10-3 and TRBJ2-1; D possibly corresponds to TRBD1 (5 bases). This CDR3 contains 18 residues. Germline V gives CDR1 ENHRY, CDR2 SYGVKD. Between the trimmed V and J ends, which lost 7 bases and 3 bases, there was a span of 25 bases. CDR3 loop: CAINGGSGSNTGYNEQFF. The CDR3 DNA sequence: TGTGCCATCAATGGTGGTAGTGGATCAAACACAGGCTACAATGAGCAGTTCTTC.

As regards this clonotype: Since no conserved phenylalanine or tryptophan closes the CDR3, a read error is the likely cause. Because the CDR3's place on the DNA is in doubt, the DNA is left out and the CDR3 is given as listed by TCRdb. This chain connects TRBV6-1 to TRBJ2-4; the D segment call TRBD1 is taken from the table without a DNA check. The CDR3 is made up of 15 amino acids, end residues included. Germline assignment: CDR1 MNHNS and CDR2 SASEGT. The CDR3 loop is CASSEGQLAKNIQYL.

To note about this clonotype: Relative to the germline gene, one junction end is altered; a read error may explain this. The genes are TRBV20-1 and TRBJ2-1; TRBD2 agrees at 14 bases. The CDR3 extends over 15 amino acids. Germline CDR1 DFQATT, CDR2 SNEGSKA (reference sequence). The CDR3 here is CSTRLAGGSYNGQFF. The CDR3 coding sequence is TGCAGTACTAGACTAGCGGGAGGGTCATACAATGGGCAGTTCTTC.

The chain combines TRBV6-1 with TRBJ1-5, with no clear D. CDR1 and CDR2 (germline): MNHNS, SASEGT. The CDR3 loop spans 13 amino acids. The CDR3 loop reads CESRRAGGWTQHF. In DNA form, the CDR3 reads TGTGAAAGCAGACGTGCAGGTGGCTGGACCCAGCATTTT.

To note about this clonotype: A read error may account for a junction end that differs from germline. The chain has TRBV29-1 and TRBJ1-4; perhaps TRBD1 as D (6 bases). There are 15 residues in the CDR3. In germline, CDR1 is SQVTM, CDR2 ANQGSEA. The CDR3 nucleotides read TGCAGCATTGAAGATCTAGAGGGGGAGAGCGAAAAACTGTTTTTT. It codes for CSIEDLEGESEKLFF.

This chain connects TRBV6-6 to TRBJ2-7; TRBD1 is a possible D gene (6 bases). V was clipped by 7 bases and J by 13 bases, with 26 bases between them. Looked up from germline, CDR1 is MNHNY and CDR2 is SVGAGI (reference sequence). The CDR3 runs to 14 residues. CDR3 protein: CASMPGPGVRIQYF. The DNA for the CDR3 is TGTGCCAGCATGCCGGGACCAGGGGTAAGGATCCAATACTTC.